A selection of T cell receptor beta chains follows, all from one sample in a study of T cells in localized non-small cell lung cancer. Generated by immunoSEQ multiplex PCR, the TCRdb table keeps only in-frame clones and is missing some. The sample lists 1,500 to 2,500 clones, around 20% seen once, with roughly 7.7% in the top ten. The sequenced sample was normal lung tissue next to the tumor, obtained before any cancer treatment. These receptors all stem from a woman aged 40-69 years with stage I lung adenocarcinoma. Both conserved end residues are part of each CDR3. The D gene is left open where the match is weak. The size field is filled for only some rows; it gives once, few, many or a size class.

>TRBJ2-5|once|.|TRBV29-1
TGCAGCGTCCGCGTGGGTGGGGAGACCCAGTACTTC
CSVRVGGETQYF
>TRBJ1-6|few|.|TRBV11-3
TGTGCCAGCAGCTTAGAACAGTATAATTCACCCCTCCACTTT
CASSLEQYNSPLHF
>TRBJ1-6|.|TRBD1|TRBV9
TGTGCCAGCAGCGCTAGGACAGGGGTGGGTTCACCCCTCCACTTT
CASSARTGVGSPLHF
>TRBJ1-2|.|.|TRBV19
TGTGCCAGTAGTATAGGTATCAGGGTTCCTTATGGCTACACCTTC
CASSIGIRVPYGYTF
>TRBJ2-3|.|.|TRBV18
TGTGCCAGCTCACCAACACCACGCTCGGATACGCAGTATTTT
CASSPTPRSDTQYF
>TRBJ1-2|medium-sized|.|TRBV11-3
TGTGCCAGCAGCTCAGGAACCTTCGGGGGCGATGGCTACACCTTC
CASSSGTFGGDGYTF
>TRBJ1-5|once|.|TRBV19
TGTGCCAGTGGAGGGGTACAGGGCCCGAATCAGCCCCAGCATTTT
CASGGVQGPNQPQHF
>TRBJ1-3|few|.|TRBV11-3
TGTGCCAGCAGCCTTAGCGGCCACTCTGGAAACACCATATATTTT
CASSLSGHSGNTIYF
>TRBJ1-1|once|.|TRBV10-2
TGCGCCAGCAGCGGGACCCGAGGGACTGAAGCTTTCTTT
CASSGTRGTEAFF
>TRBJ1-3|.|TRBD1|TRBV11-3
TGTGCCAGCAGCGCAGGGACAGGGACTGGAAACACCATATATTTT
CASSAGTGTGNTIYF
>TRBJ1-4|few|TRBD1|TRBV5-1
TGCGCCAGCAGCCCGGGGACAGTCATTAATGAAAAACTGTTTTTT
CASSPGTVINEKLFF
>TRBJ1-4|few|TRBD1|TRBV11-3
TGTGCCAGCAGCCCTAGCCGGGACAGTCTTCATGAAAAACTGTTTTTT
CASSPSRDSLHEKLFF
>TRBJ1-5|once|.|TRBV15
TGTGCCACCAGCAGAGATATTCAAGGTCAGCCCCAGCATTTT
CATSRDIQGQPQHF
>TRBJ1-2|.|.|TRBV6-8
TGTGCCATCACCCCGGGGAACTATGGCTACACCTTC
CAITPGNYGYTF
>TRBJ1-2|.|.|TRBV18
TGTGCCAGCTCACCACAGGGGTTCCGTAACTATGGCTACACCTTC
CASSPQGFRNYGYTF
>TRBJ1-4|.|.|TRBV15
TGTGCCACCAGCAGAGACCGACGCCAGTGGGATGAAAAACTGTTTTTT
CATSRDRRQWDEKLFF
>TRBJ2-4|.|.|TRBV30
TGTGCCTGGAGTCTTGGCCCGGGAAACATTCAGTACTTC
CAWSLGPGNIQYF
>TRBJ2-2|.|TRBD2|TRBV19
TGTGCCAGTAGTATTCCCTCGGGGGGCGGGGAGCTGTTTTTT
CASSIPSGGGELFF
>TRBJ1-1|few|.|TRBV7-2
TGTGCCAGCAGCCCGTGGGGGGGCGGTGAAGCTTTCTTT
CASSPWGGGEAFF
>TRBJ2-1|.|.|TRBV9
TGTGCCAGCAGGGATGATGGCGGTGGCGATGAGCAGTTCTTC
CASRDDGGGDEQFF
>TRBJ1-1|few|.|TRBV14
TGTGCCAGCAGCCAAGATTTCAGTGTCGGGGGCTCAAACACTGAAGCTTTCTTT
CASSQDFSVGGSNTEAFF